Listed here is a single T cell receptor beta chain. These data are taken from a study of blood T cell repertoires in COVID-19. Study-wide background: Donors in the United States, Italy and Spain gave samples during acute or convalescent COVID-19. Sample material is recorded as cDNA or gDNA derived from T cells, B-cell-depleted T cells, or PBMCs.

V shed 2 bases and J shed 5 bases, with 12 bases lying between them. The germline CDR1 and CDR2 sequences are MNHNY and SVGAGI (reference sequence). The CDR3 runs to 15 residues. Source study methods: Estimation of nucleated cell counts relied on the amplification of reference gene primers. The assay was immunoSEQ multiplex PCR, and TCRdb's table has in-frame clones only and misses some. That table furnishes V, J and clone size, whereas the DNA furnished D and trimming. Of roughly 160,000 clones detected, around 83% appear once; the ten largest clones hold around 1%. Sequenced material: peripheral blood. The TCR originated in a man aged 40-49 years with acute or convalescent COVID-19. The chain couples TRBV6-6 to TRBJ1-4, with D possibly matching TRBD1 (5 bases). The CDR3 bases are TGTGCCAGCAGTTACGGTGGGGCTCAGAATGAAAAACTGTTTTTT. Translating it yields CASSYGGAQNEKLFF.